This T cell receptor (beta chain) was sequenced in a study of T-cell reconstitution after alpha-beta-depleted transplantation in children. Preparation of the TCRbeta library was carried out with unique molecular identifiers. Each CDR3 protein is one row after TCRdb ran MiXCR on the PCR reads. The sample contains a few hundred thousand distinct CDR3 sequences, about a sixth of which appear only once. The sample in question was PBMCs from the stem cell graft donor, obtained from the stem cell graft. The clonotype was recovered from a human donor who donated a stem cell graft to a child with acute lymphoblastic leukemia.

The CDR3 is CAISHGGQGRDYEQYF. The DNA for the CDR3 is TGTGCCATCAGTCACGGGGGGCAGGGTAGAGACTACGAGCAGTACTTC. V gene TRBV10-3 combines with J gene TRBJ2-7, with a possible D match to TRBD2 (7 bases). V shed 5 bases and J shed 3 bases, with 20 bases lying between them. CDR3 length equals 16 residues. Germline V lookup: CDR1 ENHRY, CDR2 SYGVKD.